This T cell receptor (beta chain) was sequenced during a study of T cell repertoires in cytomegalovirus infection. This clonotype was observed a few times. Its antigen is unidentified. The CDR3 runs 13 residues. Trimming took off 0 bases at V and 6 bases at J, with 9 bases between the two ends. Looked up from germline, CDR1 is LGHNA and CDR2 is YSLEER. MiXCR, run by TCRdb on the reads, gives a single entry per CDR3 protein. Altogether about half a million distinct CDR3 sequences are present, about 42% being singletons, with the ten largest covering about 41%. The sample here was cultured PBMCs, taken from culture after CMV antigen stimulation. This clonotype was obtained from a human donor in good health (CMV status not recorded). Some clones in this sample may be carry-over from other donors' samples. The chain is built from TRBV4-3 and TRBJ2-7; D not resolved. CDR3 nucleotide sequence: TGCGCCAGCAGCCAAGATAAGGGCCGCGAGCAGTACTTC. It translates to CASSQDKGREQYF.